A single sample is the source of the 26 T cell receptor beta chains below, sequenced in a study of T-cell memory formation after mild COVID-19. Via MiXCR, TCRdb re-called the 5' RACE reads, giving one row per CDR3 protein. The table has around 400,000 distinct CDR3 sequences, around 24% seen once. Sequencing used PBMCs or a T cell subset sorted from them (not recorded which). These receptors were taken from an adult woman who had mild COVID-19 (a few samples of this study predate the infection). Cell type and time point are not known.

The rearrangement joins TRBV27 to TRBJ2-7; D may be TRBD1 (7 bases). The CDR3 consists of 15 residues. CDR1 MNHEY and CDR2 SMNVEV come from the germline V gene (reference sequence). The ends were cut back, 6 bases at V and 2 bases at J, with 17 bases in the middle. CDR3 bases: TGTGCCAGCAGCCCAGGCGGGACAGCGGCCTACGAGCAGTACTTC. This gives the protein CASSPGGTAAYEQYF.

The rearrangement uses TRBV6-5 and TRBJ1-3; D call uncertain. This CDR3 is built from 17 residues. Trimming took 0 bases from V and 0 from J, leaving 12 bases between them. Germline lookup yields CDR1 MNHEY and CDR2 SVGAGI. The CDR3 region is CASSYSARTLSGNTIYF. The CDR3 DNA reads as TGTGCCAGCAGTTACTCTGCCAGAACACTCTCTGGAAACACCATATATTTT.

The V gene is TRBV3-1, the J gene TRBJ2-7; 12 bases match TRBD1. The V segment lost 1 base and the J segment 2 bases; nucleotides outside the gene matches: 9. The germline gives CDR1 LGHDT, CDR2 YNNKEL (reference sequence). The CDR3 spans 18 residues. The CDR3 DNA reads as TGTGCCAGCAGCCAAGGACGGGACAGGGGGCTTTGGGCCTACGAGCAGTACTTC. Translation: CASSQGRDRGLWAYEQYF.

V usage is TRBV9 and J usage is TRBJ1-1; the D gene is possibly TRBD1 (5 bases). Germline loops: CDR1 SGDLS, CDR2 YYNGEE. V was clipped by 4 bases and J by 5 bases, with 21 bases between them. This CDR3 contains 16 residues. For the CDR3, the DNA is TGTGCCAGCAGCCACCGGTGGGAACGGGGGGAGACTGAAGCTTTCTTT. Translation gives CASSHRWERGETEAFF.

This clonotype came up many times. J is TRBJ2-1 and V is TRBV7-2; possibly TRBD2 for D (6 bases). V lost 8 bases and J lost 8, with 13 bases in between. This CDR3 has 12 residues. CDR1 and CDR2 from the germline V gene are SGHTA and FQGNSA. CDR3 sequence reads: CASGLPRDEQFF. The CDR3 DNA follows: TGTGCCAGCGGACTACCTAGGGATGAGCAGTTCTTC.

This clonotype was observed many times. The V call is TRBV10-3, the J call TRBJ2-3; maybe TRBD2 (6 bases). Germline CDR1 ENHRY, CDR2 SYGVKD. V lost 2 bases and J 3 bases, leaving 12 bases between the germline ends. The CDR3 has 15 amino acids. CDR3 region: CAISERGRGTDTQYF. CDR3 nucleotide sequence: TGTGCCATCAGTGAGAGGGGACGGGGGACAGATACGCAGTATTTT.

The chain has TRBV12-3 or TRBV12-4 and TRBJ1-2, with a weak D call TRBD1 (6 bases). V lost 9 bases, J lost 3 bases, and 14 bases lay in between. The CDR3 loop spans 13 amino acids. The CDR3 nucleotides are TGTGCCAGTAGGTCGTGGACAGACTATGGCTACACCTTC. Translation gives CASRSWTDYGYTF.

V usage is TRBV7-2 and J usage is TRBJ2-5; TRBD1 is a possible D gene (6 bases). Germline V lookup: CDR1 SGHTA, CDR2 FQGNSA. The CDR3 spans 12 residues. The germline V and J ends were trimmed by 1 base and 13 bases, with 13 bases remaining between them. In nucleotides, the CDR3 is TGTGCCAGCAGCTTAGTACAGGGCCTCTCGTACTTC. Its translation: CASSLVQGLSYF.

This rearrangement joins TRBV6-1 to TRBJ1-1, with D unclear. CDR3 length: 14 amino acids. V lost 2 bases and J 5 bases, leaving 12 bases between the germline ends. Germline V gene data show CDR1 as MNHNS and CDR2 as SASEGT. Here the CDR3 DNA reads TGTGCCAGCAGTGAACCCGTCCGGCTTACTGAAGCTTTCTTT. This sequence encodes CASSEPVRLTEAFF.

The chain has TRBV15 and TRBJ2-1; tentative D call: TRBD1 (5 bases). Deletions cut 5 bases from V and 0 bases from J, with 17 bases between. This CDR3 is 17 amino acids long. Looked up from germline, CDR1 is LNHNV and CDR2 is YYDKDF (reference sequence). CDR3 protein: CATSSRLGDSSYNEQFF. In nucleotides, the CDR3 is TGTGCCACCAGCTCTCGCCTAGGTGACAGCTCCTACAATGAGCAGTTCTTC.

This clonotype was detected only a few times. The V gene is TRBV7-9, the J gene TRBJ2-2; D gene uncertain. This CDR3 contains 12 residues. Germline V lookup: CDR1 SEHNR, CDR2 FQNEAQ (reference sequence). Trimming stripped 3 bases from V and 6 bases from J, with 5 bases between. CDR3 residues: CASSLYSGELFF. Here the CDR3 DNA reads TGTGCCAGCAGCTTGTACTCCGGGGAGCTGTTTTTT.

V and J are TRBV10-3 and TRBJ1-1; no clear D gene. Germline CDR1 ENHRY, CDR2 SYGVKD. This CDR3 region has 17 residues. Deletions cut 4 bases from V and 1 base from J, with 19 bases between. CDR3 amino acids: CAISGNPTDYRNTEAFF. As DNA, the CDR3 is TGTGCCATCAGTGGCAACCCGACGGACTACAGGAACACTGAAGCTTTCTTT.

This clonotype was observed a handful of times. The chain uses TRBV12-3 or TRBV12-4 and TRBJ1-2; the D gene is possibly TRBD1 (5 bases). The V end lost 6 bases, the J end lost 4 bases, and 12 bases lay between the germline ends. CDR3 length: 13 residues. The CDR3 reads CASRDGTPYGYTF. In DNA, the CDR3 is TGTGCCAGCAGAGACGGGACGCCCTATGGCTACACCTTC.

This clonotype has a handful of counts. The chain couples TRBV11-3 to TRBJ2-1, with D possibly being TRBD1 (6 bases). Trimming took off 6 bases at V and 0 bases at J, with 9 bases between the two ends. CDR1 is SGHNT and CDR2 is YENEEA in the germline V gene. The length of the CDR3 is 14 residues. This CDR3 is CASSVRGSYNEQFF. DNA of the CDR3: TGTGCCAGCAGTGTCAGGGGCTCCTACAATGAGCAGTTCTTC.

This CDR3 is CASSRSAVNTGELFF. CDR3 sequence (DNA): TGTGCCAGCAGCCGTTCGGCGGTGAACACCGGGGAGCTGTTTTTT. The V call is TRBV3-1, the J call TRBJ2-2; D remains unclear. The CDR3 contains 15 residues. V was cut by 4 bases and J by 1 base, with 10 bases left in between. The germline V gene has CDR1 LGHDT and CDR2 YNNKEL (reference sequence). Combining the CDR3 with reference TRBV3-1 and TRBJ2-2 gives the whole variable domain DTAVSQTPKYLVTQMGNDKSIKCEQNLGHDTMYWYKQDSKKFLKIMFSYNNKELIINETVPNRFSPKSPDKAHLNLHINSLELGDSAVYFCASSRSAVNTGELFFGEGSRLTVL.

This chain uses TRBV5-5 with TRBJ2-3; weak D call: TRBD2 (6 bases). The CDR3 covers 15 residues. Per germline, CDR1 SGHKS and CDR2 YYEKEE (reference sequence). V was pared by 4 bases and J by 1 base, with 13 bases between. The CDR3 sequence: CASSPPGLRTDTQYF. The CDR3 region has the DNA TGTGCCAGCAGCCCGCCGGGACTTCGCACAGATACGCAGTATTTT.

The rearrangement joins TRBV7-7 to TRBJ2-3; D uncertain. The V end was cut by 6 bases, the J end by 5 bases, with 9 bases between. Per germline, CDR1 SSHAT and CDR2 FNYEAQ (reference sequence). This CDR3 spans 12 amino acids. The chain's CDR3 is CASRPRRDTQYF. The CDR3 nucleotides read TGTGCCAGCAGGCCCCGTCGAGATACGCAGTATTTT.

V usage is TRBV11-2 and J usage is TRBJ2-5; no clear D. The CDR3 is made up of 13 amino acids. Trimming removed 8 bases from V and 9 bases from J, with 19 bases in between. CDR1 and CDR2 (germline): SGHAT, FQNNGV. The CDR3 protein is CASAHEDGLAQYF. The CDR3 nucleotides read TGTGCCAGCGCCCACGAAGACGGTTTGGCCCAGTACTTC.

This clonotype was observed a few times. V is TRBV5-1 and J is TRBJ1-2; 11 positions match TRBD1. Per the germline V gene, CDR1 is SGHRS and CDR2 is YFSETQ. There are 15 residues in the CDR3. V shed 8 bases and J 4 bases; nucleotides not matched to a gene: 10. For the CDR3, the DNA is TGCGCCAGTAACCTTGGACAGGGGGCCGTCTATGGCTACACCTTC. It yields the protein CASNLGQGAVYGYTF. The full variable domain, completed using reference TRBV5-1 and TRBJ1-2, is KAGVTQTPRYLIKTRGQQVTLSCSPISGHRSVSWYQQTPGQGLQFLFEYFSETQRNKGNFPGRFSGRQFSNSRSEMNVSTLELGDSALYLCASNLGQGAVYGYTFGSGTRLTVV.

At least ten counts were recorded for this clonotype. The chain carries TRBV29-1 and TRBJ2-7; either TRBD1 or TRBD2 may fit D (5 bases each). The V gene lost 0 bases and the J gene lost 3 bases, with 12 bases spanning the gap. Germline V lookup: CDR1 SQVTM, CDR2 ANQGSEA. The length of the CDR3 is 14 residues. The CDR3: CSVEDGGIGYEQYF. CDR3 DNA sequence: TGCAGCGTTGAAGATGGGGGAATAGGCTACGAGCAGTACTTC.

The CDR3 loop is CASSRIGGYEKLFF. In nucleotides, the CDR3 is TGTGCCAGCAGCCGCATAGGGGGCTATGAAAAACTGTTTTTT. This chain joins TRBV5-6 and TRBJ1-4; 7 nucleotides align to TRBD1. This CDR3 has 14 residues. CDR1 SGHDT and CDR2 YYEEEE come from the germline V gene. V shed 4 bases and J 6 bases; nucleotides not matched to a gene: 6.

The chain combines TRBV3-1 with TRBJ2-1; D gene ambiguous. Germline-derived CDR1 and CDR2 are LGHDT and YNNKEL (reference sequence). CDR3 size: 12 residues. The V and J ends lost 6 bases and 8 bases respectively, with 11 bases between them. The CDR3 sequence: CASRNRFHEQFF. The CDR3 DNA reads TGTGCCAGCAGAAACAGATTCCATGAGCAGTTCTTC.

This chain links TRBV6-5 with TRBJ2-7; 7 bases agree with TRBD1. Germline CDR1 and CDR2: MNHEY and SVGAGI. The length of the CDR3 is 17 residues. With V trimmed by 6 bases and J by 0 bases, 14 bases remained unmatched. The CDR3 sequence is CASSPSIGGLNSYEQYF. CDR3 sequence (DNA): TGTGCCAGCAGCCCCTCGATAGGGGGCCTGAACTCCTACGAGCAGTACTTC.

The chain has TRBV2 and TRBJ2-7; no firm D call. The CDR3 covers 14 residues. Trimming stripped 0 bases from V and 1 base from J, with 7 bases between. Per germline, CDR1 SNHLY and CDR2 FYNNEI. CDR3 in amino acids: CASSEAVGSYEQYF. CDR3 DNA sequence: TGTGCCAGCAGTGAAGCGGTGGGGTCCTACGAGCAGTACTTC.

The table lists this clonotype with a few counts. The gene calls are TRBV24-1 and TRBJ2-1; maybe TRBD2 (5 bases). CDR1 is KGHDR, CDR2 SFDVKD, per germline. The ends were cut back, 3 bases at V and 6 bases at J, with 11 bases in the middle. There are 14 residues in the CDR3. Here the CDR3 reads CATSDKLGINEQFF. For the CDR3, the DNA is TGTGCCACCAGTGATAAACTAGGGATCAATGAGCAGTTCTTC.

This chain links TRBV5-5 with TRBJ1-1, with D possibly TRBD1 on 5 matching bases. This CDR3 is built from 16 residues. Trimming took off 3 bases at V and 0 bases at J, with 15 bases between the two ends. Germline CDR1 is SGHKS and CDR2 is YYEKEE (reference sequence). CDR3 sequence: CASSSLGVAMNTEAFF. Written as DNA, the CDR3 is TGTGCCAGCAGCTCCCTGGGGGTGGCGATGAACACTGAAGCTTTCTTT.